This entry features one TCR beta chain sequence. Antigen: not known. This entry is derived from a study of cytomegalovirus exposure and HLA in healthy donors. Germline CDR1 SGHRS, CDR2 YFSETQ. The CDR3 is made up of 14 amino acids. V was trimmed by 2 bases and J by 1 base, leaving 9 bases between them. Whole-study results and caveats: In a later analysis, V- and J-gene trimming of beta chains associated with a DCLRE1C missense variant, replicated independently. Associated with cytomegalovirus, according to the listing, were some 150 TCR beta chains. A later analysis found common viral pathogens apparently linked to several of the most significant clusters. CMV serostatus was the only immune exposure information that was available.

The PCR ran on 60 Vbeta and 13 Jbeta primers. The repertoire was sequenced with immunoSEQ multiplex PCR; TCRdb's copy has only in-frame clones and lacks some. Seen here are 130,000 to 150,000 clones, roughly 80% observed once, and the top ten hold roughly 6.7%. This clonotype originated in a woman in her forties in good health and CMV-seropositive. Sequencing was done on a sample of PBMCs. The chain recombines TRBV5-1 with TRBJ1-1, with D maybe TRBD1 (6 bases). The chain's CDR3 is CASSLQGRNTEAFF. The CDR3 DNA sequence: TGCGCCAGCAGCTTACAGGGCAGGAACACTGAAGCTTTCTTT.